This T cell receptor beta chain was sequenced in a study of radiotherapy plus CTLA-4 blockade in lung cancer. Method: immunoSEQ multiplex PCR; TCRdb's copy keeps in-frame clones and lacks some. The data hold 85,000 to 90,000 clones, with approximately 86% observed a single time. Germline CDR1 reads LGHNA; CDR2 reads YSLEER. The CDR3 length is 15 residues. V dropped 1 base and J dropped 2; count of bases not matched to a gene: 1. The chain is built from TRBV4-3 and TRBJ1-3, with TRBD1 identical over 8 bases. The specimen was peripheral blood, collected from a patient treated with radiotherapy plus ipilimumab. The sequence came from a human donor with non-small cell lung cancer that progressed on radiotherapy plus ipilimumab. The CDR3 spells CASSQGTGTGNTIYF. The CDR3 DNA is TGCGCCAGCAGCCAAGGGACAGGGACTGGAAACACCATATATTTT.